These 4 T cell receptor beta chains were sequenced from one sample in a study of blood T cell repertoires in COVID-19. Repertoires were generated with immunoSEQ multiplex PCR, while TCRdb's copy carries only in-frame clones and drops some. The sample records roughly 100,000 clones, 80% to 85% being singletons. The specimen was peripheral blood. The receptors were gathered from a man in his fifties or sixties with acute or convalescent COVID-19.

V gene TRBV12-3 or TRBV12-4 combines with J gene TRBJ2-3; no clear D. Trimming took off 7 bases at V and 6 bases at J, with 8 bases between the two ends. The CDR3 is made up of 11 amino acids. As DNA, the CDR3 is TGTGCCAGCACCAACCGGGATACGCAGTATTTT. It codes for CASTNRDTQYF.

The chain is built from TRBV30 and TRBJ2-7; TRBD1 might be the D (6 bases). The CDR3 consists of 12 residues. Trimming removed 8 bases at V and 2 bases at J, with 13 bases between. Germline CDR1 GTSNPN, CDR2 SVGIG (reference sequence). The CDR3 DNA reads as TGTGCCGTTTCGGGACAACCCTACGAGCAGTACTTC. Translated: CAVSGQPYEQYF.

The rearrangement uses TRBV19 and TRBJ2-3, with D perhaps matching TRBD2 (6 bases). Germline V lookup: CDR1 LNHDA, CDR2 SQIVND (reference sequence). The CDR3 consists of 13 residues. The V and J ends lost 3 bases and 4 bases respectively, with 8 bases between them. Here the CDR3 reads CASSIGGADTQYF. The CDR3, as DNA: TGTGCCAGTAGTATCGGGGGAGCAGATACGCAGTATTTT. The variable domain in full, completed from reference TRBV19 and TRBJ2-3, reads DGGITQSPKYLFRKEGQNVTLSCEQNLNHDAMYWYRQDPGQGLRLIYYSQIVNDFQKGDIAEGYSVSREKKESFPLTVTSAQKNPTAFYLCASSIGGADTQYFGPGTRLTVL.

The rearrangement joins TRBV9 to TRBJ2-3; 10 bases agree with TRBD2. V trimming: 0 bases; J trimming: 7 bases; junction bases outside the gene matches: 11. Looked up from germline, CDR1 is SGDLS and CDR2 is YYNGEE. This CDR3 contains 17 residues. CDR3: CASSVEPSGGAKNTQYF. CDR3 DNA sequence: TGTGCCAGCAGCGTAGAGCCGAGCGGGGGGGCCAAAAATACGCAGTATTTT.